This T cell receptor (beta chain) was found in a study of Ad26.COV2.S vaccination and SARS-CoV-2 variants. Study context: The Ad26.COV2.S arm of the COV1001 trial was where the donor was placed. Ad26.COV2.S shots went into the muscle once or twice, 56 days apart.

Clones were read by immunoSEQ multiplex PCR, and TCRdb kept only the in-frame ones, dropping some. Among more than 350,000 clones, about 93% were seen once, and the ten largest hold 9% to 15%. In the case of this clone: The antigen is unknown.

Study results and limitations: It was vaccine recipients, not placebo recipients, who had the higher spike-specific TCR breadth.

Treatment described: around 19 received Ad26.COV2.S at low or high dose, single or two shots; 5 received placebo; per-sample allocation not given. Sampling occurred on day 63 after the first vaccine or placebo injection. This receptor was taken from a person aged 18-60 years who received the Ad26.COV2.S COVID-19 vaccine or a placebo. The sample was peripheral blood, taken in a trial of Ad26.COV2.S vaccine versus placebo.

The CDR3 spells CASSSRPTSAASYEQYF. In DNA, the CDR3 is TGTGCCAGCAGTTCCCGCCCTACTAGCGCCGCCTCCTACGAGCAGTACTTC. The gene calls are TRBV27 and TRBJ2-7, with 7 bases fitting TRBD2. The CDR3 spans 17 residues. Germline CDR1 is MNHEY and CDR2 is SMNVEV (reference sequence). The junction had 12 bases not matched to a gene; V was cut back by 4 bases and J by 0 bases.